Listed below are T cell receptor beta chains from one sample, sequenced in a study of technical replicates of blood from several donors. Sequenced by immunoSEQ multiplex PCR; TCRdb stores in-frame clones only, minus some. The data show about 98,000 clones, approximately 96% seen once. Sequences were obtained from T cells isolated from PBMCs. The receptors come from a human donor in good health. Each CDR3 is given with its conserved first and last residue. A D gene is named only where the DNA matches it firmly. Size is omitted from some rows. Given values are once, few, many or a class for expanded clones.

j_call	clone_size	d_call	v_call	cdr3_nt	cdr3_aa
TRBJ1-2	-	-	TRBV5-4	TGTGCCAGCAGCTTGGATATAGAGCCCCTCTATGGCTACACCTTC	CASSLDIEPLYGYTF
TRBJ1-2	-	TRBD1	TRBV11-2	TGTGCCAGCAGCCCCGGGACAGTTGGTTACACCTTC	CASSPGTVGYTF
TRBJ2-5	-	-	TRBV5-1	TGCGCCAGCAGCCCGCAGGGTGGGGAGACCCAGTACTTC	CASSPQGGETQYF
TRBJ1-5	-	-	TRBV28	TGTGCCAGCAGGCCGCGGGGGTTGGGTCAGCCCCAGCATTTT	CASRPRGLGQPQHF
TRBJ2-7	-	-	TRBV27	TGTGCCAGCAGTCCCGGTGGGGGGACCTATTCAAACGAGCAGTACTTC	CASSPGGGTYSNEQYF
TRBJ2-1	-	-	TRBV7-7	TGTGCTAGCAGCTTGGCAGGGGTGGGCGATGAGCAGTTCTTC	CASSLAGVGDEQFF
TRBJ1-5	-	TRBD1	TRBV7-9	TGTGCCAGCAGCCTCGATGGACAGGGGGCATATCAGCCCCAGCATTTT	CASSLDGQGAYQPQHF
TRBJ2-3	-	TRBD1	TRBV10-3	TGTGCCACCACTACCGCAGGGGGCTTAGATACGCAGTATTTT	CATTTAGGLDTQYF
TRBJ2-2	few	TRBD1	TRBV6-4	TGTGCCAGCCCGGGACAGATCACCGGGGAGCTGTTTTTT	CASPGQITGELFF
TRBJ2-5	-	-	TRBV7-8	TGTGCCAGCAGCTTAGACAGGGAGGAGACCCAGTACTTC	CASSLDREETQYF
TRBJ1-4	-	-	TRBV7-9	TGTGCCAGCAGTCCCGGTTATACTAGAAATGAAAAACTGTTTTTT	CASSPGYTRNEKLFF
TRBJ2-2	-	TRBD2	TRBV2	TGTGCCAGCAGGACTAGCGGGGGGCCGAACACCGGGGAGCTGTTTTTT	CASRTSGGPNTGELFF
TRBJ1-5	-	-	TRBV29-1	TGCAGCGTTGGACAGGAAATCAATCAGCCCCAGCATTTT	CSVGQEINQPQHF
TRBJ1-2	-	TRBD1	TRBV19	TGTGCCAGTAGTATTGGCTGGACAGGGGGCACTAGTGGCTACACCTTC	CASSIGWTGGTSGYTF
TRBJ1-2	-	TRBD1	TRBV14	TGTGCCAGCAGCCGTCCTCGGGGACAGGGGGCGCTCTATGGCTACACCTTC	CASSRPRGQGALYGYTF
TRBJ2-2	once	TRBD2	TRBV28	TGTGCCAGCAGTTTAGGGGCGGCAGGGAGGGACACCGGGGAGCTGTTTTTT	CASSLGAAGRDTGELFF
TRBJ1-1	-	TRBD1	TRBV12-5	TGTGCTAGTGGTTTGGTCCTATCCGGACAGGGGGTTGAAGCTTTCTTT	CASGLVLSGQGVEAFF
TRBJ2-2	once	-	TRBV14	TGTGCCAGCAGTCAAGTCCGCGGGGAGCTGTTTTTT	CASSQVRGELFF
TRBJ2-1	-	TRBD1	TRBV25-1	TGTGCCAGCAGTGAGAGGACAGGGGGCATAGAGCAGTTCTTC	CASSERTGGIEQFF
TRBJ2-1	-	TRBD2	TRBV19	TGTGCCAGTAGAGTAGCGGGCGGTCCCTACAATGAGCAGTTCTTC	CASRVAGGPYNEQFF
TRBJ1-2	-	TRBD1	TRBV27	TGTGCCAGCAGTCTCCGGACAGGGTATGGCTACACCTTC	CASSLRTGYGYTF
TRBJ2-6	-	TRBD1	TRBV5-1	TGCGCCAGTGCTGGGGGGACAGGTCTCACTGGGGCCAACGTCCTGACTTTC	CASAGGTGLTGANVLTF
TRBJ2-3	-	TRBD1	TRBV10-3	TGTGCCATCAGTTATCCGCAGGGGGCGTCTTCCGATACGCAGTATTTT	CAISYPQGASSDTQYF
TRBJ1-3	-	TRBD1	TRBV2	TGTGCCAGCAGCAACAGGGGTGGTGGAAACACCATATATTTT	CASSNRGGGNTIYF
TRBJ2-1	-	-	TRBV28	TGTGCCAGCAGTGATGGAGGACGCCCTTCCTACAATGAGCAGTTCTTC	CASSDGGRPSYNEQFF
TRBJ2-5	-	-	TRBV5-4	TGTGCCAGCAGTCAGGCAGGTCCCTTATCCCAAGAGACCCAGTACTTC	CASSQAGPLSQETQYF
TRBJ2-7	-	TRBD2	TRBV5-1	TGCGCCAGCAGCTTAGGGACTAGTGGGATCCTTGCCTACGAGCAGTACTTC	CASSLGTSGILAYEQYF
TRBJ2-7	-	TRBD2	TRBV28	TGTGCCAGCAGTTTAAGCGGACTAGCGAGGTACGAGCAGTACTTC	CASSLSGLARYEQYF
TRBJ1-2	-	TRBD1	TRBV6-1	TGTGCCAGCAGTGAAGGACGTAGGTGGACAGGCCATGGCTACACCTTC	CASSEGRRWTGHGYTF
TRBJ2-3	-	-	TRBV28	TGTGCCAGCAGTTACACCGGGGGAGCGGCAGATACGCAGTATTTT	CASSYTGGAADTQYF